This T cell receptor (beta chain) was recorded in a study of Ad26.COV2.S vaccination and SARS-CoV-2 variants. Profiled with immunoSEQ multiplex PCR; TCRdb holds only in-frame clones, not every one. This sample carries under 150,000 clones, roughly 85% of them seen once, and the ten largest clones take about 5%. This CDR3 region has 16 residues. Germline lookup yields CDR1 SEHNR and CDR2 FQNEAQ (reference sequence). Between the trimmed V and J ends, which lost 4 bases and 4 bases, there was a span of 17 bases. The chain combines TRBV7-9 with TRBJ1-5; TRBD1 might be the D (5 bases). This clonotype was sampled from a human donor who had recovered from COVID-19. The specimen comprised peripheral blood, sampled after recovery from COVID-19. The CDR3 protein is CASSSSDIADNQPQHF. Here the CDR3 DNA reads TGTGCCAGCAGCTCCTCGGACATCGCGGATAATCAGCCCCAGCATTTT.